These T cell receptor beta chains were read from a single sample in a study of CD8+ T cells in alopecia areata. This table comes from immunoSEQ multiplex PCR, and its TCRdb copy is limited to in-frame clones, with some not included. The sample carries 210,000 or so clones, more than 60% recorded once. Sequenced material: CD4+ T cells sorted from blood, taken between weeks 43 and 45, from a patient treated with tofacitinib. These receptors were taken from a human donor with alopecia areata. Both conserved end residues are part of each CDR3. The D gene is left open where the match is weak. Only part of the rows carry a size: once, few, many, or a class if the clone is expanded.

>-|-|TRBV7-6|TRBJ1-4
TGTGCCAGCAGCTTAGCAGGGGACCCCAATGAAAAACTGTTTTTT
CASSLAGDPNEKLFF
>-|-|TRBV19|TRBJ2-1
TGTGCCAGTAGGGGGTACAGGGAGGGTCACAATGAGCAGTTCTTC
CASRGYREGHNEQFF
>TRBD1|-|TRBV19|TRBJ1-1
TGTGCCAGTAGTCGAGGGGACAGGAACTCAATGAACACTGAAGCTTTCTTT
CASSRGDRNSMNTEAFF
>-|-|TRBV25-1|TRBJ1-2
TGTGCCAGCAGTGAATCCGCCAAAGACTATGGCTACACCTTC
CASSESAKDYGYTF
>-|-|TRBV27|TRBJ2-7
TGTGCCAGCAGTTTAGTAGGGACACCCCTTTACGAGCAGTACTTC
CASSLVGTPLYEQYF
>-|-|TRBV19|TRBJ1-6
TGTGCCAGTAGTGAGGGCTCACCCCTCCACTTT
CASSEGSPLHF
>-|-|TRBV27|TRBJ2-7
TGTGCCAGCAGTCCGACGACTAGCTACGAGCAGTACTTC
CASSPTTSYEQYF
>-|-|TRBV5-1|TRBJ1-2
TGCGCCAGCAGCGCAGGCTATGGCTACACCTTC
CASSAGYGYTF
>-|-|TRBV30|TRBJ2-1
TGTGCCTGGAGTGTGGGGCAAATCTCTGGGGATGAGCAGTTCTTC
CAWSVGQISGDEQFF
>-|-|TRBV5-1|TRBJ1-2
TGCGCCAGCAGCTTGGACAGGGATGGCTACACCTTC
CASSLDRDGYTF
>TRBD2|-|TRBV5-1|TRBJ2-1
TGCGCCAGCAGCTTGATGTTTCTAGCGGGCCTAAATGAGCAGTTCTTC
CASSLMFLAGLNEQFF
>TRBD1|-|TRBV11-2|TRBJ2-7
TGTGCCAGCAGCGCGCAGGGACAGTTAACTTACGAGCAGTACTTC
CASSAQGQLTYEQYF
>-|-|TRBV30|TRBJ2-2
TGTGCCTGGAGTGTATCGAACACCGGGGAGCTGTTTTTT
CAWSVSNTGELFF
>TRBD1|-|TRBV5-1|TRBJ1-1
TGCGCCAGCAGCTTCGGACAGGGGGCTCGGAACACTGAAGCTTTCTTT
CASSFGQGARNTEAFF
>-|-|TRBV29-1|TRBJ1-1
TGCAGCGTTGAGCACGGCAGGTGGAACACTGAAGCTTTCTTT
CSVEHGRWNTEAFF
>TRBD1|once|TRBV2|TRBJ2-1
TGTGCCAGCCGAGAAGGGGACAGGGCCTCCAATGAGCAGTTCTTC
CASREGDRASNEQFF
>-|-|TRBV30|TRBJ2-3
TGTGCCTGGAGTCATAGAGGAGATACGCAGTATTTT
CAWSHRGDTQYF
>-|once|TRBV5-4|TRBJ2-7
TGTGCCAGCAGCTCCCCCAAGGGAACAGGCTACGAGCAGTACTTC
CASSSPKGTGYEQYF
>TRBD1|-|TRBV29-1|TRBJ1-1
TGCAGCGTTGACGGGACAGGGATGAACACTGAAGCTTTCTTT
CSVDGTGMNTEAFF
>-|few|TRBV28|TRBJ2-3
TGTGCCAGCAGTTCGTTGCGGGGGCGGTATTTT
CASSSLRGRYF
>TRBD2|few|TRBV5-1|TRBJ2-2
TGCGCCAGCAGCCCCGGGACTAGCGGGGCCCGGGGGGAGCTGTTTTTT
CASSPGTSGARGELFF
>-|-|TRBV6-5|TRBJ1-1
TGTGCCAGCAGTTACTATTCGCGGGAGTTCACTGAAGCTTTCTTT
CASSYYSREFTEAFF
>TRBD1|few|TRBV29-1|TRBJ1-2
TGCAGCGTTGTGGGGGACAGCTATGGCTACACCTTC
CSVVGDSYGYTF
>-|-|TRBV7-2|TRBJ2-7
TGTGCCAGCAGCTTAGCTGGCCAGGGTACCCACGAGCAGTACTTC
CASSLAGQGTHEQYF
>TRBD1|-|TRBV19|TRBJ1-1
TGTGCCAGTACCCCGGGACAGGGACGTATTAACACTGAAGCTTTCTTT
CASTPGQGRINTEAFF
>TRBD1|-|TRBV27|TRBJ1-2
TGTGCCAGCAGTCCACAGACAGGGGGCGGCTACACCTTC
CASSPQTGGGYTF
>-|few|TRBV29-1|TRBJ2-7
TGCAGCGTTGAGGTCAGGGGAGGCGAGCAGTACTTC
CSVEVRGGEQYF
>-|-|TRBV6-6|TRBJ1-6
TGTGCCAGCAGGATACAGGAATTTGATTCACCCCTCCACTTT
CASRIQEFDSPLHF
>-|-|TRBV5-1|TRBJ1-1
TGCGCCAGCAGCTCGGCGGGTATGAACACTGAAGCTTTCTTT
CASSSAGMNTEAFF
>-|few|TRBV14|TRBJ2-3
TGTGCCAGCAGCCCCCGGACACAGGATACGCAGTATTTT
CASSPRTQDTQYF
>-|-|TRBV4-3|TRBJ1-2
TGCGCCAGCAGCCAAGAGTGGTCCTGGCCCTCTGGCTACACCTTC
CASSQEWSWPSGYTF
>TRBD1|-|TRBV11-2|TRBJ2-3
TGTGCCAGCAGCGAGGGACAGGTCACGGATACGCAGTATTTT
CASSEGQVTDTQYF
>-|few|TRBV5-1|TRBJ1-6
TGCGCCAGCAGCTGGAGACATGTTGATTCACCCCTCCACTTT
CASSWRHVDSPLHF
>-|once|TRBV5-1|TRBJ1-1
TGCGCCAGCGGAGAACAGGGTCTAAACACTGAAGCTTTCTTT
CASGEQGLNTEAFF
>TRBD2|-|TRBV2|TRBJ2-1
TGTGCCAGCAGAGCAGGACTAGGAGGGATCCAGTTCTTC
CASRAGLGGIQFF
>-|-|TRBV25-1|TRBJ1-5
TGTGCCAGCGGACTCGGGGGTAGCAATCAGCCCCAGCATTTT
CASGLGGSNQPQHF
>-|-|TRBV9|TRBJ2-7
TGTGCCAGCAGCGTAGGTACAGGGAGATACGAGCAGTACTTC
CASSVGTGRYEQYF
>-|few|TRBV23-1|TRBJ1-2
TGCGCCAGCAGTCAATTCAGAGTCTACACCTTC
CASSQFRVYTF
>-|-|TRBV29-1|TRBJ1-1
TGCAGCGTTCGTTTAGGAGGCACTGAAGCTTTCTTT
CSVRLGGTEAFF
>-|-|TRBV30|TRBJ2-7
TGTGCCTGGAGTGCCGGGACGGAATATTACGAGCAGTACTTC
CAWSAGTEYYEQYF
>-|many|TRBV7-2|TRBJ2-7
TGTGCCAGCAGCGTTAGGCCCTACGAGCAGTACTTC
CASSVRPYEQYF
>-|-|TRBV5-4|TRBJ1-1
TGTGCCAGCAGATGGGTCGGTGGCACTGAAGCTTTCTTT
CASRWVGGTEAFF
>-|-|TRBV27|TRBJ1-1
TGTGCCAGCAATACGAGGGGGACCAGGACGAACACTGAAGCTTTCTTT
CASNTRGTRTNTEAFF
>-|-|TRBV4-3|TRBJ1-1
TGCGCCAGCAGCCAAGTAGACAGGATGAACACTGAAGCTTTCTTT
CASSQVDRMNTEAFF
>TRBD2|-|TRBV12-5|TRBJ2-1
TGTGCTAGTGGTTTGGCCCTAGCGGGGGGCCGCCATGAGCAGTTCTTC
CASGLALAGGRHEQFF
>-|-|TRBV30|TRBJ1-3
TGTGCCTGGACGCCAGGGGCTGGAAACACCATATATTTT
CAWTPGAGNTIYF
>-|few|TRBV5-1|TRBJ2-7
TGCGCCAGCAGCTTGAGGGCTAGCTCCTCCTACGAGCAGTACTTC
CASSLRASSSYEQYF
>-|-|TRBV30|TRBJ2-3
TGTGCCTGGAGCGGCGGGACACATCCAGAAAATACGCAGTATTTT
CAWSGGTHPENTQYF
>TRBD1|few|TRBV19|TRBJ1-5
TGTGCCAGTAGTCCCTCGGGAGGGGGCGGGAATCAGCCCCAGCATTTT
CASSPSGGGGNQPQHF
>-|-|TRBV4-3|TRBJ2-7
TGCGCCAGCAGCCAAGAACCCCCGGGGGTCAACTACGAGCAGTACTTC
CASSQEPPGVNYEQYF
>-|-|TRBV7-3|TRBJ2-1
TGTGCCAGCAGCTTATTTCCGGGGAACAATGAGCAGTTCTTC
CASSLFPGNNEQFF
>-|-|TRBV4-3|TRBJ1-1
TGCGCCAGCAGCCAAGAATCAGGGGATGAAGCTTTCTTT
CASSQESGDEAFF
>-|few|TRBV30|TRBJ1-5
TGTGCCTGGAGTGTAGGTGACCAACAGCCCCAGCATTTT
CAWSVGDQQPQHF